The rows below give T cell receptor beta chains drawn from one sample of a study of type 1 and type 2 diabetes patients. Via MiXCR, TCRdb re-called the multiplex PCR reads, giving one row per CDR3 protein. In the table there are around 300,000 distinct CDR3 sequences, more than 40% of which are singletons. Material: peripheral blood mononuclear cells (PBMCs). These TCRs come from a man aged 18 to 35 with type 2 diabetes. The conserved cysteine and the conserved F or W are not part of the CDR3 here. Fields, in order: V gene, CDR3 protein.

v_gene: TRBV15; CDR3aa: ATSRGGDREVTQY
v_gene: TRBV7-2; CDR3aa: ASSSILGQQETQY
v_gene: TRBV19; CDR3aa: ASSMSPPGFSYT
v_gene: TRBV4-2; CDR3aa: ASSQEAGGRNEQF
v_gene: TRBV24-1; CDR3aa: ATSPTGPYNEQF
v_gene: TRBV14; CDR3aa: ASSQVGGGAEQY
v_gene: TRBV19; CDR3aa: ASAPGFEGTEAF
v_gene: TRBV20-1; CDR3aa: SARDSDRSFMNTEAL
v_gene: TRBV20-1; CDR3aa: SARLTGAVSYEQY
v_gene: TRBV6-5; CDR3aa: ASSGREVYGETQY
v_gene: TRBV9; CDR3aa: ASTVGGGSTDTQY